This is a list of T cell receptor beta chains from one sample in a study of blood T cell repertoires in COVID-19. Sequenced by immunoSEQ multiplex PCR; TCRdb stores in-frame clones only, minus some. The table has some 78,000 clones, 86% seen once. Sequenced input: peripheral blood. These receptors all come from a man aged 50-60 years with active or convalescent COVID-19. Each CDR3 is given with its conserved first and last residue. Fields, in order: V gene, clone size, D gene, J gene, CDR3 DNA, CDR3 protein. A D gene is named only where the DNA matches it firmly. Only some rows state a clone size, as once, few, many or a class for expanded clones.

v_gene: TRBV5-4; abundance: .; d_gene: TRBD1; j_gene: TRBJ2-1; CDR3nt: TGTGCCAGCAGCTTGGATCCCAGGGGGACCTACAATGAGCAGTTCTTC; CDR3aa: CASSLDPRGTYNEQFF
v_gene: TRBV10-3; abundance: .; d_gene: .; j_gene: TRBJ1-4; CDR3nt: TGTGCCATCACGGGGGGCGCGGGTGAAAAACTGTTTTTT; CDR3aa: CAITGGAGEKLFF
v_gene: TRBV3-1/TRBV3-2; abundance: .; d_gene: .; j_gene: TRBJ1-1; CDR3nt: TGTGCCAGCAGCCATAGAGAGACAGAAGCTTTCTTT; CDR3aa: CASSHRETEAFF
v_gene: TRBV7-8; abundance: .; d_gene: .; j_gene: TRBJ2-7; CDR3nt: TGTGCCAGCAGCTTAGCAGGCAGGTTCTACGAGCAGTACTTC; CDR3aa: CASSLAGRFYEQYF
v_gene: TRBV9; abundance: .; d_gene: TRBD2; j_gene: TRBJ2-3; CDR3nt: TGTGCCAGCAGCGAGTCCTCACTAGCGGGGGGGAGGACAGATACGCAGTATTTT; CDR3aa: CASSESSLAGGRTDTQYF
v_gene: TRBV19; abundance: .; d_gene: .; j_gene: TRBJ1-5; CDR3nt: TGTGCCACTCAGACAGGTCAGGATCAGCCCCAGCATTTT; CDR3aa: CATQTGQDQPQHF
v_gene: TRBV6-5; abundance: .; d_gene: .; j_gene: TRBJ2-2; CDR3nt: TGTGCCAGCAGTTTACAGCGGGACAACCGCGGGGAGCTGTTTTTT; CDR3aa: CASSLQRDNRGELFF
v_gene: TRBV10-1; abundance: .; d_gene: TRBD2; j_gene: TRBJ2-7; CDR3nt: TGCGCCAGCAGTGAGTACGGCGGGAGCTCCTACGAGCAGTACTTC; CDR3aa: CASSEYGGSSYEQYF
v_gene: TRBV19; abundance: .; d_gene: TRBD1; j_gene: TRBJ1-6; CDR3nt: TGTGCCAGTAGTATAGATCTAGAGACAGGGTCGAATTCACCCCTCCACTTT; CDR3aa: CASSIDLETGSNSPLHF
v_gene: TRBV14; abundance: .; d_gene: TRBD1; j_gene: TRBJ2-1; CDR3nt: TGTGCCAGCAGACACAGGGGAACGGGGCAGTTCTTC; CDR3aa: CASRHRGTGQFF
v_gene: TRBV7-6; abundance: .; d_gene: .; j_gene: TRBJ2-5; CDR3nt: TGTGCCAGCAGCTTAGGTGGAGCGTTACAAGAGACCCAGTACTTC; CDR3aa: CASSLGGALQETQYF
v_gene: TRBV19; abundance: .; d_gene: TRBD1; j_gene: TRBJ2-3; CDR3nt: TGTGCCAGTAGTATATTGGGACAGGGTACAGATACGCAGTATTTT; CDR3aa: CASSILGQGTDTQYF
v_gene: TRBV14; abundance: .; d_gene: .; j_gene: TRBJ2-1; CDR3nt: TGTGCCAGCAGCCAAGACAGATGGAATGAGCAGTTCTTC; CDR3aa: CASSQDRWNEQFF
v_gene: TRBV19; abundance: .; d_gene: TRBD1; j_gene: TRBJ2-7; CDR3nt: TGTGCCAGTAGTATTGAATGGACAGGCATCGGGCAGTACTTC; CDR3aa: CASSIEWTGIGQYF
v_gene: TRBV9; abundance: .; d_gene: TRBD1; j_gene: TRBJ1-1; CDR3nt: TGTGCCAGCAGCGTAGATCCCGACAGGGGGAACACTGAAGCTTTCTTT; CDR3aa: CASSVDPDRGNTEAFF
v_gene: TRBV15; abundance: .; d_gene: .; j_gene: TRBJ2-7; CDR3nt: TGTGCCACCAGCAGAGGGGGAGCTCCATACGAGCAGTACTTC; CDR3aa: CATSRGGAPYEQYF
v_gene: TRBV9; abundance: .; d_gene: .; j_gene: TRBJ2-5; CDR3nt: TGTGCCAGCAGCGCTCAAGAGACCCAGTACTTC; CDR3aa: CASSAQETQYF
v_gene: TRBV7-2; abundance: .; d_gene: .; j_gene: TRBJ1-2; CDR3nt: TGTGCCAGCAGCTTGGAGACAGGAAACTATGGCTACACCTTC; CDR3aa: CASSLETGNYGYTF
v_gene: TRBV19; abundance: .; d_gene: TRBD2; j_gene: TRBJ2-5; CDR3nt: TGTGCCAGTAAAATTAGCGGGGGAAAAGAGACCCAGTACTTC; CDR3aa: CASKISGGKETQYF
v_gene: TRBV10-3; abundance: .; d_gene: .; j_gene: TRBJ1-1; CDR3nt: TGTGCCATCAGTATACAGGGATCTCTGGACACTGAAGCTTTCTTT; CDR3aa: CAISIQGSLDTEAFF
v_gene: TRBV12-5; abundance: .; d_gene: .; j_gene: TRBJ1-5; CDR3nt: TGTGCTAGTGGTTGGACGGACAGTCATCAGCCCCAGCATTTT; CDR3aa: CASGWTDSHQPQHF
v_gene: TRBV3-1/TRBV3-2; abundance: .; d_gene: .; j_gene: TRBJ2-3; CDR3nt: TGTGCCAGCAGCCAAGATCTCAGGGGCCTAACTAGCACAGATACGCAGTATTTT; CDR3aa: CASSQDLRGLTSTDTQYF
v_gene: TRBV9; abundance: .; d_gene: TRBD1; j_gene: TRBJ2-7; CDR3nt: TGTGCCAGCAGCCGAAAACTGGGACAGGGGCCTTTGGGCTCCTACGAGCAGTACTTC; CDR3aa: CASSRKLGQGPLGSYEQYF
v_gene: TRBV3-1/TRBV3-2; abundance: .; d_gene: TRBD2; j_gene: TRBJ2-1; CDR3nt: TGTGCCAGCAGCCAAGATCTCCTCGGGACTAGAATTATAGATGAGCAGTTCTTC; CDR3aa: CASSQDLLGTRIIDEQFF
v_gene: TRBV6-5; abundance: .; d_gene: .; j_gene: TRBJ2-1; CDR3nt: TGTGCCACCTCGCGGGGCGACGGGGAGCAGTTCTTC; CDR3aa: CATSRGDGEQFF
v_gene: TRBV7-2; abundance: .; d_gene: .; j_gene: TRBJ2-5; CDR3nt: TGTGCCAGCAGCTTAGGGCAGGCCGTTCTATACTTC; CDR3aa: CASSLGQAVLYF
v_gene: TRBV14; abundance: .; d_gene: TRBD1; j_gene: TRBJ1-6; CDR3nt: TGTGCCAGCAGCCTTCGGACAGGGGGCGCGTTTTTTTATAATTCACCCCTCCACTTT; CDR3aa: CASSLRTGGAFFYNSPLHF
v_gene: TRBV5-1; abundance: once; d_gene: TRBD1; j_gene: TRBJ1-2; CDR3nt: TGCGCCAGCAGCTTGGCCTTACAGGGGGCGCGTGGGAATGGCTACACCTTC; CDR3aa: CASSLALQGARGNGYTF
v_gene: TRBV6-5; abundance: few; d_gene: .; j_gene: TRBJ2-7; CDR3nt: TGTGCCAGCACCTTGCGTTTTGACTACGAGCAGTACTTC; CDR3aa: CASTLRFDYEQYF